The T cell receptor beta chain described here comes from a study of blood T cell repertoires in COVID-19. Sequencing used immunoSEQ multiplex PCR; TCRdb keeps in-frame clones, though not all of them. This table holds approximately 260,000 clones, under 90% found once. The CDR3 runs 16 residues. Two negative PCRs, clearance, or symptom resolution characterized the recovered Cohort 3 donors. The source material was PBMCs or T cells enriched from blood (not recorded which). J is TRBJ2-4 and V is TRBV21-1; the listed D gene, TRBD1, was not tested against the DNA. TRBV21-1 is noted as a pseudogene. The receptor comes from an older woman who had recovered from COVID-19. Here the CDR3 DNA reads TGTGCCAGCAGCACCTCCCGTGACAGCCTAAAAAACATTCAGTACTTC. It codes for CASSTSRDSLKNIQYF.